The next 25 T cell receptor beta chains were all read from a single sample in a study of shared clonotypes between healthy human individuals. Here immunoSEQ multiplex PCR was the method, and the copy in TCRdb shows in-frame clones only, minus some. The sample holds approximately 330,000 clones; more than 60% are singletons and the top ten take over 9.5%. Sequenced input: memory CD4+ T cells sorted from blood. Specified subset: CD45RA-negative fraction. Every receptor here comes from a man aged 30 to 45 in good health.

V is TRBV14 and J is TRBJ2-1; D is perhaps TRBD1 (5 bases). The CDR3 is made up of 16 amino acids. Trimming removed 0 bases at V and 0 bases at J, with 9 bases between. Germline V gives CDR1 SGHDN, CDR2 FVKESK. The CDR3 DNA follows: TGTGCCAGCAGCCAAGATGGGGCGGACTCCTACAATGAGCAGTTCTTC. Protein: CASSQDGADSYNEQFF.

The chain combines TRBV6-1 with TRBJ1-5, with no clear D. The CDR3 spans 15 residues. CDR1 and CDR2 from the germline V gene are MNHNS and SASEGT. V lost 0 bases and J lost 5, with 11 bases in between. CDR3 in DNA: TGTGCCAGCAGTGAAGCCGTAGGTCGGTATCAGCCCCAGCATTTT. Its protein product is CASSEAVGRYQPQHF.

V and J are TRBV14 and TRBJ2-7; possible D gene TRBD2, 5 bases. Trimming removed 8 bases at V and 7 bases at J, with 18 bases between. Germline CDR1 reads SGHDN; CDR2 reads FVKESK. CDR3 length: 13 residues. CDR3 nucleotide sequence: TGTGCCAGCGGCATAGCGCCCGCCGGGGAGCAGTACTTC. Translated: CASGIAPAGEQYF.

The chain joins TRBV5-4 to TRBJ2-4; 8 nucleotides align to TRBD1. Trimming cost V 3 bases and J 6 bases; bases outside gene matches: 11. This CDR3 is 16 amino acids long. The germline V gene encodes CDR1 SGHNT and CDR2 YYREEE (reference sequence). The CDR3 nucleotides are TGTGCCAGCAGCTCCGAGATAACAGGGGGGCGAAACATTCAGTACTTC. It translates to CASSSEITGGRNIQYF.

The chain recombines TRBV5-8 with TRBJ2-5, with 9 bases aligning to TRBD1. Germline-derived CDR1 and CDR2 are SGHTS and YDEGEE. CDR3 length equals 17 residues. J lost 4 bases, V lost 4 bases, and 14 bases had no gene match. In nucleotides, the CDR3 is TGTGCCAGCAGCCAACTACCACAGGGGGCTCGAGGAGAGACCCAGTACTTC. The encoded protein is CASSQLPQGARGETQYF.

J is TRBJ2-6 and V is TRBV7-8; weak D call: TRBD2 (6 bases). There are 19 residues in the CDR3. V lost 5 bases to trimming and J lost 0 bases, with 20 bases between them. Germline-derived CDR1 and CDR2 are SGHVS and FQNEAQ. The CDR3 region is CASSLTHGGLDSGANVLTF. In nucleotides, the CDR3 is TGTGCCAGCAGCCTCACCCATGGGGGACTGGACTCTGGGGCCAACGTCCTGACTTTC.

J is TRBJ1-1 and V is TRBV28, with D unclear. CDR3 size: 14 residues. Germline V CDR1 and CDR2: MDHEN, SYDVKM. V was trimmed by 7 bases and J by 0 bases, leaving 12 bases between them. As DNA, the CDR3 is TGTGCCAGCACCCGAGGAGCCGTGAACACTGAAGCTTTCTTT. Translating it yields CASTRGAVNTEAFF.

This clone was seen once. The chain couples TRBV15 to TRBJ2-1, with 10 bases matching TRBD1. The V gene's germline CDR1 is LNHNV and CDR2 YYDKDF (reference sequence). The V gene end was trimmed by 0 bases and the J gene end by 9 bases; junction bases not matched to a gene: 8. This CDR3 spans 16 amino acids. The CDR3 spells CATSRESGDRGGEQFF. As DNA, the CDR3 is TGTGCCACCAGCAGAGAGTCCGGGGACAGGGGCGGTGAGCAGTTCTTC.

The DNA for the CDR3 is TGTGCCAGCAGCCGAACAGGGGCTAACACTGAAGCTTTCTTT. Residues: CASSRTGANTEAFF. The genes are TRBV7-9 and TRBJ1-1, with 7 bases that match TRBD1. This CDR3 is built from 14 residues. V trimming: 5 bases; J trimming: 2 bases; junction bases outside the gene matches: 5. The V gene's germline CDR1 is SEHNR and CDR2 FQNEAQ (reference sequence).

The genes are TRBV19 and TRBJ2-6, with D possibly TRBD2 on 5 matching bases. This CDR3 contains 14 residues. Germline V gives CDR1 LNHDA, CDR2 SQIVND (reference sequence). Trimming took 7 bases from V and 9 from J, leaving 16 bases between them. The CDR3 nucleotides are TGTGCCAGTAATAATGTGGGAGACTTCAACGTCCTGACTTTC. This translates into CASNNVGDFNVLTF.

This sequence joins TRBV18 and TRBJ2-6; the match to TRBD2 covers 8 bases. From germline, CDR1 is KGHSH and CDR2 LQKENI. The CDR3 covers 16 residues. With 2 bases clipped from V and 2 bases from J, the junction kept 2 bases outside the gene matches. The CDR3 nucleotides read TGTGCCAGCTCACCAAGGCGGGGGGCTGGGGCCAACGTCCTGACTTTC. Amino acid sequence: CASSPRRGAGANVLTF.

This chain links TRBV2 with TRBJ1-1; 8 bases are shared with TRBD1. J lost 5 bases, V lost 6 bases, and 5 bases had no gene match. This CDR3 spans 13 amino acids. Germline assignment: CDR1 SNHLY and CDR2 FYNNEI. CDR3 coding DNA: TGTGCCAGCAGCTTGGACAGGGAGACTGAAGCTTTCTTT. Protein product: CASSLDRETEAFF.

This clone was observed a single time. The J gene is TRBJ1-5, the V gene TRBV19; D might be TRBD1 (6 bases). Trimming removed 3 bases from V and 7 bases from J, with 7 bases in between. The CDR3 consists of 12 residues. Germline CDR1 LNHDA, CDR2 SQIVND (reference sequence). The CDR3 sequence: CASSIQGQPQHF. CDR3 DNA: TGTGCCAGTAGTATCCAGGGGCAGCCCCAGCATTTT. The whole variable domain, filled in from reference TRBV19 and TRBJ1-5, reads DGGITQSPKYLFRKEGQNVTLSCEQNLNHDAMYWYRQDPGQGLRLIYYSQIVNDFQKGDIAEGYSVSREKKESFPLTVTSAQKNPTAFYLCASSIQGQPQHFGDGTRLSIL.

CDR3 amino acids: CASIRNANTGELFF. As DNA, the CDR3 is TGTGCCAGCATTAGAAATGCGAACACCGGGGAGCTGTTTTTT. The chain joins TRBV28 to TRBJ2-2; unclear D gene. Trimming pared 7 bases from V and 0 bases from J, leaving 9 bases between. In germline, CDR1 is MDHEN, CDR2 SYDVKM. There are 14 residues in the CDR3.

The genes are TRBV5-1 and TRBJ2-3; D ambiguous. This CDR3 has 16 amino acids. With 0 bases removed from V and 6 bases from J, the gap between germline ends came to 17 bases. Looked up from germline, CDR1 is SGHRS and CDR2 is YFSETQ. This CDR3 reads CASSLEGMGLGDTQYF. The CDR3, as DNA: TGCGCCAGCAGCTTGGAAGGCATGGGGTTGGGGGATACGCAGTATTTT.

The chain has TRBV5-8 and TRBJ2-1; possibly TRBD2 for D (6 bases). This CDR3 comprises 15 residues. The V end lost 4 bases, the J end lost 0 bases, and 11 bases lay between the germline ends. Germline lookup yields CDR1 SGHTS and CDR2 YDEGEE. Here the CDR3 reads CASSREPSSYNEQFF. The CDR3 bases are TGTGCCAGCAGCCGGGAGCCGAGCTCCTACAATGAGCAGTTCTTC.

This sequence joins TRBV6-1 and TRBJ2-7; D unresolved. The CDR3 runs 12 residues. Trimming left V 5 bases short and J 6 bases short, with 11 bases between. Germline V gene data show CDR1 as MNHNS and CDR2 as SASEGT. The CDR3 loop reads CASSPGGSEQYF. In DNA form, the CDR3 reads TGTGCCAGCAGTCCCGGTGGTTCCGAGCAGTACTTC.

The chain joins TRBV28 to TRBJ1-1; D perhaps matches TRBD1 (5 bases). Trimming removed 3 bases at V and 1 base at J, with 12 bases between. The CDR3 sequence is 15 residues long. The germline CDR1 and CDR2 sequences are MDHEN and SYDVKM. CDR3 region: CASSLVRGKNTEAFF. The CDR3 nucleotides read TGTGCCAGCAGTTTGGTAAGGGGAAAGAACACTGAAGCTTTCTTT.

This clone appeared many times. V and J are TRBV7-8 and TRBJ1-1; a weak D match, TRBD1 (5 bases). Germline values: CDR1 SGHVS, CDR2 FQNEAQ. The CDR3 sequence is 14 residues long. V was cut by 5 bases and J by 6 bases, with 16 bases left in between. CDR3 loop: CASSPRDRLAEAFF. The CDR3 DNA reads TGTGCCAGCAGCCCACGGGACCGACTGGCTGAAGCTTTCTTT.

This clone has just a few counts. Other DNA sequences in this specimen translate into the identical CDR3. The gene calls are TRBV27 and TRBJ1-2; 9 bases are shared with TRBD1. CDR1 is MNHEY and CDR2 is SMNVEV in the germline V gene (reference sequence). The CDR3 totals 14 residues. V shed 5 bases and J 2 bases; nucleotides not matched to a gene: 3. The chain's CDR3 is CASSRQGGNYGYTF. The CDR3 nucleotides are TGTGCCAGCAGTAGACAGGGGGGGAACTATGGCTACACCTTC.

The rearrangement links TRBV5-6 to TRBJ2-3, with D perhaps matching TRBD2 (8 bases). The CDR3 loop spans 17 amino acids. Per germline, CDR1 SGHDT and CDR2 YYEEEE. With 4 bases removed from V and 5 bases from J, the gap between germline ends came to 23 bases. The CDR3: CASSPTRGVGRGDTQYF. DNA for the CDR3: TGTGCCAGCAGCCCCACCAGGGGGGTCGGGAGGGGAGATACGCAGTATTTT.

The chain carries TRBV5-1 and TRBJ2-3; tentatively, D is TRBD2 (5 bases). Trimming cost V 0 bases and J 1 base, with 15 bases left between them. The germline CDR1 and CDR2 sequences are SGHRS and YFSETQ. CDR3 length equals 17 residues. CDR3: CASSLGVGDGGTDTQYF. Here the CDR3 DNA reads TGCGCCAGCAGCTTGGGTGTCGGGGATGGTGGCACAGATACGCAGTATTTT.

The chain is built from TRBV7-6 and TRBJ1-1; TRBD1 agrees at 8 bases. Germline CDR1 is SGHVS and CDR2 is FNYEAQ. The CDR3 covers 16 residues. Unmatched junction bases numbered 5, after V lost 0 bases and J lost 2 bases. In DNA, the CDR3 is TGTGCCAGCAGCTTAGCGTCTCAGGGGGCTAACACTGAAGCTTTCTTT. It encodes CASSLASQGANTEAFF.

The genes are TRBV5-1 and TRBJ2-3; TRBD2 matches at 9 bases. V lost 5 bases and J lost 2; bases outside the gene matches: 12. Germline V gene lookup returns CDR1 SGHRS and CDR2 YFSETQ. CDR3 size: 17 residues. Here the CDR3 DNA reads TGCGCCAGCAGGCCGTCCAGCGGGAGGCCGCACACAGATACGCAGTATTTT. Translated, it gives CASRPSSGRPHTDTQYF.

The V gene is TRBV28, the J gene TRBJ2-1; 12 bases are a match to TRBD2. Trimming took 7 bases from V and 9 from J; bases not matched to a gene: 13. The CDR3 runs 16 residues. Germline V lookup: CDR1 MDHEN, CDR2 SYDVKM. DNA of the CDR3: TGTGCCAGCACCCTTGGGGGGGCTAGCGGGAGGGTTGAGCAGTTCTTC. It encodes CASTLGGASGRVEQFF.